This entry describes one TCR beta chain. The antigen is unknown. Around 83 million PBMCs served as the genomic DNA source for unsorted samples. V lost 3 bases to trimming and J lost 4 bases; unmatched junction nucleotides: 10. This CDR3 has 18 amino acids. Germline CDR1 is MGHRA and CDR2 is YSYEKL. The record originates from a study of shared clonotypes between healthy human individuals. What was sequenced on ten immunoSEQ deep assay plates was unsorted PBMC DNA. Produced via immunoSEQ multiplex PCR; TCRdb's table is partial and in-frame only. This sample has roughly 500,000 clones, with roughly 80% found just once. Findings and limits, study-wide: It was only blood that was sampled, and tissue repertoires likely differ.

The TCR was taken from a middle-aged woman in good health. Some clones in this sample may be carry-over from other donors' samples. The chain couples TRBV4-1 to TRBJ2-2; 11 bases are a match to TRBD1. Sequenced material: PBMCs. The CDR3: CASSQLQRTGGSTGELFF. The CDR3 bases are TGCGCCAGCAGCCAGCTTCAGAGGACAGGGGGCTCCACCGGGGAGCTGTTTTTT.